This T cell receptor (beta chain) was identified during a study of blood T cell repertoires in COVID-19. Study at large: Acute and convalescent COVID-19 specimens originated in the United States, Italy and Spain. T cells, B-cell-depleted T cells, or PBMCs supplied cDNA or gDNA.

This CDR3 has 17 residues. The V gene lost 4 bases and the J gene lost 0 bases, with 16 bases spanning the gap. Germline loops: CDR1 KGHSH, CDR2 LQKENI. In the original analysis: Quantification of nucleated cells was approximated via reference gene primer amplification. The method was immunoSEQ multiplex PCR; TCRdb's version includes in-frame clones alone and lacks a portion of them. The V and J calls and clone size come from that table; D and trimming were worked out from the DNA. The sample carries 120,000 or so clones, around 83% recorded once. This chain links TRBV18 with TRBJ1-3, with D unresolved. The specimen sequenced was peripheral blood. This sequence originates from a man in his fifties or sixties with acute or convalescent COVID-19. The CDR3 coding sequence is TGTGCCAGCTCACAAATTCGGTCGTTGAGCTCTGGAAACACCATATATTTT. It translates to CASSQIRSLSSGNTIYF. The entire variable domain, with the rest obtained from reference TRBV18 and TRBJ1-3, is as follows: NAGVMQNPRHLVRRRGQEARLRCSPMKGHSHVYWYRQLPEEGLKFMVYLQKENIIDESGMPKERFSAEFPKEGPSILRIQQVVRGDSAAYFCASSQIRSLSSGNTIYFGEGSWLTVV.